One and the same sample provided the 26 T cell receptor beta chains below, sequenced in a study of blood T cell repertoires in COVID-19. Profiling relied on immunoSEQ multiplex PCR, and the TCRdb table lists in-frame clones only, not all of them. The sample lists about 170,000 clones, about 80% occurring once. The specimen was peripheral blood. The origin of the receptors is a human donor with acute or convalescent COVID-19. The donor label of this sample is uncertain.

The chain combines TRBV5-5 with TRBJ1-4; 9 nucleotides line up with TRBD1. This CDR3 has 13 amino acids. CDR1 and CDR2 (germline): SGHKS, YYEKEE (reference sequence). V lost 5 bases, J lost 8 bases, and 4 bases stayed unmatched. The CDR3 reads CASSLTGGEKLFF. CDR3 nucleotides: TGTGCCAGCAGTTTGACAGGGGGGGAAAAACTGTTTTTT.

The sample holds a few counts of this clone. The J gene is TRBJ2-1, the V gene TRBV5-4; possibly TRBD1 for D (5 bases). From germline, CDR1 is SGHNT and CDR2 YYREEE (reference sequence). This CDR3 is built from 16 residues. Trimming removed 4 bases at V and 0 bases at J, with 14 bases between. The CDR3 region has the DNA TGTGCCAGCAGCCCCTGGGGCCCCAGCTCCTACAATGAGCAGTTCTTC. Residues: CASSPWGPSSYNEQFF.

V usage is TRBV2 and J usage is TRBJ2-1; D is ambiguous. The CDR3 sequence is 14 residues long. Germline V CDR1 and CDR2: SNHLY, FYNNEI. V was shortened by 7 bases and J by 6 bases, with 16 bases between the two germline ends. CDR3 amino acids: CASMREKSCNEQFF. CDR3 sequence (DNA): TGTGCCAGCATGAGAGAGAAGTCGTGCAATGAGCAGTTCTTC.

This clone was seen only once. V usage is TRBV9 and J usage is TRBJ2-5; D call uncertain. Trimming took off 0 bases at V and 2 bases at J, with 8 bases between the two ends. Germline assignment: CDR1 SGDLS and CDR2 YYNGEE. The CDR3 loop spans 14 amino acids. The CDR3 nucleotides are TGTGCCAGCAGCGTAGATGGCAGACAAGAGACCCAGTACTTC. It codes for CASSVDGRQETQYF.

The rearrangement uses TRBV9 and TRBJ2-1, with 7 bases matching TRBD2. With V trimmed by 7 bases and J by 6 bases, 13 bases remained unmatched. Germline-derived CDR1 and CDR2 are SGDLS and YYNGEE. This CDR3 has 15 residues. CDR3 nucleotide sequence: TGTGCCAGCCCCACGTGCCTTGGGGGGGGCAATGAGCAGTTCTTC. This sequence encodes CASPTCLGGGNEQFF.

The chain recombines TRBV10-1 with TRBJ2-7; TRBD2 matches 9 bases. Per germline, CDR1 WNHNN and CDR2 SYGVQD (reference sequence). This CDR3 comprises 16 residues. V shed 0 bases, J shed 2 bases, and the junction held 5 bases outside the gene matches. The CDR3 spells CASSESGSGGTYEQYF. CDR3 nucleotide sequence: TGCGCCAGCAGTGAGTCGGGTAGCGGGGGAACCTACGAGCAGTACTTC.

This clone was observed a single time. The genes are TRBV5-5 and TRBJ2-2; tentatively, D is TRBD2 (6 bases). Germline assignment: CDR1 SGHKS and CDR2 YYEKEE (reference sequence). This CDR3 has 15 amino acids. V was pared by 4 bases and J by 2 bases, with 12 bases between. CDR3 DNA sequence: TGTGCCAGCAGCGGGGGGACCGGTAACACCGGGGAGCTGTTTTTT. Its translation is CASSGGTGNTGELFF. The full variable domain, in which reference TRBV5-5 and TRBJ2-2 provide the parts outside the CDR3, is DAGVTQSPTHLIKTRGQQVTLRCSPISGHKSVSWYQQVLGQGPQFIFQYYEKEERGRGNFPDRFSARQFPNYSSELNVNALLLGDSALYLCASSGGTGNTGELFFGEGSRLTVL.

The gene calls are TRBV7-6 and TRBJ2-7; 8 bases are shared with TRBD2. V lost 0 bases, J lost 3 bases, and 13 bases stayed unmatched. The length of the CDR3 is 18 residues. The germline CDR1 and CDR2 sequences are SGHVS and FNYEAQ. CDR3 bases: TGTGCCAGCAGCTTAGCCCCCGCTACTAGCGGACAATTCTACGAGCAGTACTTC. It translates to CASSLAPATSGQFYEQYF. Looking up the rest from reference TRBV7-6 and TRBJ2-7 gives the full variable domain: GAGVSQSPRYKVTKRGQDVALRCDPISGHVSLYWYRQALGQGPEFLTYFNYEAQQDKSGLPNDRFSAERPEGSISTLTIQRTEQRDSAMYRCASSLAPATSGQFYEQYFGPGTRLTVT.

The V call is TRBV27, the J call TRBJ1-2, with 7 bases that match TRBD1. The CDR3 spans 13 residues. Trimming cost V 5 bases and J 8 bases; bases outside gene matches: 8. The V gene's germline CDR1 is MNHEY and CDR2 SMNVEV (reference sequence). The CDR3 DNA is TGTGCCAGCAGTCCCGCAGGGGGGTCGGGCTACACCTTC. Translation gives CASSPAGGSGYTF.

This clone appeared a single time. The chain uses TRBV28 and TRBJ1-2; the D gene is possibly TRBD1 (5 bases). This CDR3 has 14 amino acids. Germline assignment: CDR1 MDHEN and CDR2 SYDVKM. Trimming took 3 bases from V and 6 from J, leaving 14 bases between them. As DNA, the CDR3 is TGTGCCAGCAGTTTCTTTGCAGGGATAGATGGCTACACCTTC. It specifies CASSFFAGIDGYTF.

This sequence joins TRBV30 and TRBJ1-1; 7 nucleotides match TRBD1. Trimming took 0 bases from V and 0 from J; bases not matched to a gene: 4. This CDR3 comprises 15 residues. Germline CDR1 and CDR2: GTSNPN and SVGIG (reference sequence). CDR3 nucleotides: TGTGCCTGGAGTGTACTAGGGGGCTTGAACACTGAAGCTTTCTTT. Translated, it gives CAWSVLGGLNTEAFF. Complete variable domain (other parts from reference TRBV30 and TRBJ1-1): SQTIHQWPATLVQPVGSPLSLECTVEGTSNPNLYWYRQAAGRGLQLLFYSVGIGQISSEVPQNLSASRPQDRQFILSSKKLLLSDSGFYLCAWSVLGGLNTEAFFGQGTRLTVV.

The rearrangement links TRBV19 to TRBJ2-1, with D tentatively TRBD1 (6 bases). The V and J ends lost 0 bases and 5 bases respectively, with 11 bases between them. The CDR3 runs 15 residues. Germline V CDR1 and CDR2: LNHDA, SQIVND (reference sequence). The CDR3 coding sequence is TGTGCCAGTAGTATAGAAGGGGGAAGGAACAATGAGCAGTTCTTC. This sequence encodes CASSIEGGRNNEQFF.

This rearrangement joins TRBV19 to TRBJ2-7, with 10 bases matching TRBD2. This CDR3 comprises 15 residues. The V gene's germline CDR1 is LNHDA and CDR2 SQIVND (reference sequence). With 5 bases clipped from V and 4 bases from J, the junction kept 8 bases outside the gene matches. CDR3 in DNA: TGTGCCAGTAGTCCTAGGGGACTAGCGAGGTACGAGCAGTACTTC. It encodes CASSPRGLARYEQYF.

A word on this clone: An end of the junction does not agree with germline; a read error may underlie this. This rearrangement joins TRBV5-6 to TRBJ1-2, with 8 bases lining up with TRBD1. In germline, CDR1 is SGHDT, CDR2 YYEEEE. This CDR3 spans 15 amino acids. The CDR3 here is CASSLIRGRNNGYTF. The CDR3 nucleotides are TGTGCCAGCAGTTTGATCAGGGGGCGTAACAATGGCTACACCTTC. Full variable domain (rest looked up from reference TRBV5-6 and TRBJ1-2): DAGVTQSPTHLIKTRGQQVTLRCSPKSGHDTVSWYQQALGQGPQFIFQYYEEEERQRGNFPDRFSGHQFPNYSSELNVNALLLGDSALYLCASSLIRGRNNGYTFGSGTRLTVV.

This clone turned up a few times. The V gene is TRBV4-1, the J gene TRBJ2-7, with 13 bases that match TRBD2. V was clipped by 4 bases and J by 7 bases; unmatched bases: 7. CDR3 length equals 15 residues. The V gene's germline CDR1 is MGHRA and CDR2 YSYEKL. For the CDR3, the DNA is TGCGCCAGCAGCCTGACTAGCGGGGGGCATAGAGAGCAGTACTTC. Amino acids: CASSLTSGGHREQYF.

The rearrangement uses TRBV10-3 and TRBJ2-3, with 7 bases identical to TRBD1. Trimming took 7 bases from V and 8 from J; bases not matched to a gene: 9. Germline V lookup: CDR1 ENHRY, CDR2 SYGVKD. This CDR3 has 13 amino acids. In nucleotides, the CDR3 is TGTGCCATCAAAGGGGGCGGAGTAAGTACGCAGTATTTT. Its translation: CAIKGGGVSTQYF.

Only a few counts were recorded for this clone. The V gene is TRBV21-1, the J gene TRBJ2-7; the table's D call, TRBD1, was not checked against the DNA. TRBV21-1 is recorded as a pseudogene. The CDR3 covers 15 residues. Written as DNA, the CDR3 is TGTGCCAGCGGGCCATGGGTTTTTCGAAGCTACGAGCAGTACTTC. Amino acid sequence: CASGPWVFRSYEQYF.

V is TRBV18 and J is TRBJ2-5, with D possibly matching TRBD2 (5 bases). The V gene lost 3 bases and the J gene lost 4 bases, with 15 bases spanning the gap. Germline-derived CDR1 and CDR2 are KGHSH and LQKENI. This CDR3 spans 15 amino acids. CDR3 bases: TGTGCCAGCTCACCCCTACGGGGTGAGGGAGAGACCCAGTACTTC. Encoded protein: CASSPLRGEGETQYF.

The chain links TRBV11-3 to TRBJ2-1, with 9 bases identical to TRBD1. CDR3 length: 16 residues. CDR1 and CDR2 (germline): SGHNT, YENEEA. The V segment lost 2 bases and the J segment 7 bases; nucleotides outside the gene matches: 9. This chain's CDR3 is CASSLFSGTGLNEQFF. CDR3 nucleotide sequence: TGTGCCAGCAGCTTATTTTCGGGGACAGGGCTAAATGAGCAGTTCTTC. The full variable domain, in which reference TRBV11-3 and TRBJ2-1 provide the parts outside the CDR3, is EAGVVQSPRYKIIEKKQPVAFWCNPISGHNTLYWYLQNLGQGPELLIRYENEEAVDDSQLPKDRFSAERLKGVDSTLKIQPAELGDSAVYLCASSLFSGTGLNEQFFGPGTRLTVL.

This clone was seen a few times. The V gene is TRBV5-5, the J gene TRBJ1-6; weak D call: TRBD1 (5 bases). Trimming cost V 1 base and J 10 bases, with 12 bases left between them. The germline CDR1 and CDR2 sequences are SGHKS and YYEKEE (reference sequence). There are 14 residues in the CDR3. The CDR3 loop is CASSLTQGGSPLHF. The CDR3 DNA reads TGTGCCAGCAGCTTGACGCAGGGTGGGTCACCCCTCCACTTT.

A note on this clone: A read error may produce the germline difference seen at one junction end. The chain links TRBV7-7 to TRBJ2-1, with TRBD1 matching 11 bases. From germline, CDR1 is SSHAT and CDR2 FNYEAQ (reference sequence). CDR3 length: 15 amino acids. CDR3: CASSRGTGGGNEQFF. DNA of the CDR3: TGTGCTAGCAGCCGCGGGACAGGGGGGGGCAATGAGCAGTTCTTC.

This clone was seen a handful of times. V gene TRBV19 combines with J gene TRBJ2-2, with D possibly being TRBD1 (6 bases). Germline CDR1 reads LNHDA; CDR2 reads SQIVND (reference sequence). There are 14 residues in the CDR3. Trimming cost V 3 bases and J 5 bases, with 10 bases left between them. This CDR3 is CASSIQGSTGELFF. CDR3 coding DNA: TGTGCCAGTAGTATTCAGGGGAGTACCGGGGAGCTGTTTTTT.

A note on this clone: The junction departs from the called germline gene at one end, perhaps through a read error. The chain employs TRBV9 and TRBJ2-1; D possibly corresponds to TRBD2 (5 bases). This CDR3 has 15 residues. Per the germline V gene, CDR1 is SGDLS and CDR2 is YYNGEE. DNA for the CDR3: TGTGCCAGCAGCCCCCGGACTTTCTCCTGCAATGAGCAGTTCTTC. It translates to CASSPRTFSCNEQFF.

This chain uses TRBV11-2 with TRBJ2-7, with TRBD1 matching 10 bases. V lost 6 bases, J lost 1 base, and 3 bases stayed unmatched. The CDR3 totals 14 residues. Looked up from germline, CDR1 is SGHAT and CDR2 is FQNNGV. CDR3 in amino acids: CASSRTGGSYEQYF. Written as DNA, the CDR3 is TGTGCCAGCAGTCGGACAGGGGGGTCCTACGAGCAGTACTTC.

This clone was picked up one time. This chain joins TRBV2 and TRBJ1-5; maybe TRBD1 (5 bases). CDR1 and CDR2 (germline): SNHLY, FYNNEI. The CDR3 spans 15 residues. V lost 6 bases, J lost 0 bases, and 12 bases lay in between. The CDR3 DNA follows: TGTGCCAGCAGCCAGTTCAGGGATAGCAATCAGCCCCAGCATTTT. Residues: CASSQFRDSNQPQHF.

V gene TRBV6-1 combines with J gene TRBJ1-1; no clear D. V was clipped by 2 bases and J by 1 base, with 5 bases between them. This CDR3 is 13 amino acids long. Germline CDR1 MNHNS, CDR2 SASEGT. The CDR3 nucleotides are TGTGCCAGCAGTGAAATCGGGAACACTGAAGCTTTCTTT. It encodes CASSEIGNTEAFF.